This T cell receptor (beta chain) was sequenced in a study of shared T cell receptors in the human thymus. The data were produced by immunoSEQ multiplex PCR, yet TCRdb's version contains in-frame clones alone and is incomplete. Found here are hundreds of thousands of clones, about 90% of them singletons; the top ten hold more than 0.009%. CDR1 is KGHSH and CDR2 is LQKENI in the germline V gene. The V segment lost 3 bases and the J segment 9 bases; nucleotides outside the gene matches: 11. The CDR3 is made up of 15 amino acids. This sample was shared with a second study, whose subject was human thymus T cells. From that paper: The people who donated were healthy Finnish babies having corrective surgery for congenital heart defects. Thymus tissue for the work was resected from patients undergoing corrective heart surgery. Use of V and J genes seemed skewed within the thymic and blood repertoires.

Sequencing was performed on thymocytes. This clonotype was obtained from a boy in the first two years of life with a congenital heart defect. The gene calls are TRBV18 and TRBJ2-7, with 10 bases fitting TRBD1. The CDR3 DNA is TGTGCCAGCTCACCCGGGACAGGGGAGGCCCCCGGGCAGTACTTC. This gives the protein CASSPGTGEAPGQYF.